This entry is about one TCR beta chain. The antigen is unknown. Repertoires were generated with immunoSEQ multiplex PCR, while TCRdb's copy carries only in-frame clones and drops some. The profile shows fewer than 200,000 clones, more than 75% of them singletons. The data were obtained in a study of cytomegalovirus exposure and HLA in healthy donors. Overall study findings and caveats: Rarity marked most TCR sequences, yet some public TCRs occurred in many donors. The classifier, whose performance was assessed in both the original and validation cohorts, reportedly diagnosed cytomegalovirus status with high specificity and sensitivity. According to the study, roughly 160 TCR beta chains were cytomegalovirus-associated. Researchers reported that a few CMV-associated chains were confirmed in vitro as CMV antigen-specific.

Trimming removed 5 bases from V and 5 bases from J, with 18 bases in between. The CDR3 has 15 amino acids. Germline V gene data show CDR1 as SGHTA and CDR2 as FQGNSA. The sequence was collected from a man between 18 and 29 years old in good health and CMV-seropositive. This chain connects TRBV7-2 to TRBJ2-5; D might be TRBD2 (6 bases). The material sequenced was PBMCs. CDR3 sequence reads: CASSPSVAVDETQYF. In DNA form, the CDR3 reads TGTGCCAGCAGCCCCTCCGTAGCGGTGGACGAGACCCAGTACTTC.